Presented here are 17 T cell receptor beta chains from one specimen sequenced in a study of cytomegalovirus exposure and HLA in healthy donors. Primers included in the PCR were 60 Vbeta and 13 Jbeta primers. Using immunoSEQ multiplex PCR, the repertoire was profiled, and TCRdb retains in-frame clones only, with some absent. The table has about 170,000 clones, approximately 70% seen once; the top ten hold under 7%. The sample comprised PBMCs. Receptors originate from a woman aged 18-29 years in good health and CMV-seropositive.

V is TRBV28 and J is TRBJ2-1; TRBD2 matches at 7 bases. Unmatched junction bases numbered 3, after V lost 0 bases and J lost 4 bases. The germline CDR1 and CDR2 sequences are MDHEN and SYDVKM. CDR3 size: 15 residues. As DNA, the CDR3 is TGTGCCAGCAGTTTATGGAGCGGGGTTTACAATGAGCAGTTCTTC. Protein sequence: CASSLWSGVYNEQFF.

The rearrangement uses TRBV5-1 and TRBJ2-3; no firm D call. The germline CDR1 and CDR2 sequences are SGHRS and YFSETQ. This CDR3 comprises 16 residues. V was trimmed by 0 bases and J by 0 bases, leaving 11 bases between them. As DNA, the CDR3 is TGCGCCAGCAGCTTGGAAGACATAACTAGCACAGATACGCAGTATTTT. Protein product: CASSLEDITSTDTQYF.

This clone was seen only a few times. V and J are TRBV7-2 and TRBJ1-3, with D possibly being TRBD1 (5 bases). CDR1 and CDR2 from the germline V gene are SGHTA and FQGNSA. The CDR3 spans 16 residues. V lost 4 bases, J lost 0 bases, and 13 bases lay in between. The CDR3: CASSWAGGNSGNTIYF. The CDR3 DNA reads as TGTGCCAGCAGCTGGGCGGGGGGGAACTCTGGAAACACCATATATTTT.

This chain connects TRBV5-1 to TRBJ1-6, with D maybe TRBD1 (6 bases). Germline loops: CDR1 SGHRS, CDR2 YFSETQ. This CDR3 is 14 amino acids long. V was pared by 3 bases and J by 6 bases, with 10 bases between. The CDR3 nucleotides are TGCGCCAGCAGCTCCGGACAGTCTAATTCACCCCTCCACTTT. It translates to CASSSGQSNSPLHF.

This chain joins TRBV5-4 and TRBJ2-3, with 7 bases lining up with TRBD2. Germline V lookup: CDR1 SGHNT, CDR2 YYREEE (reference sequence). CDR3 length equals 15 residues. The J segment lost 0 bases and the V segment lost 3 bases, leaving 4 bases of the junction unmatched. CDR3 in amino acids: CASSSKLASTDTQYF. In nucleotides, the CDR3 is TGTGCCAGCAGCTCAAAACTAGCGAGCACAGATACGCAGTATTTT.

The rearrangement uses TRBV2 and TRBJ2-4; D is unclear. Germline CDR1 is SNHLY and CDR2 is FYNNEI. Trimming took 4 bases from V and 1 from J, leaving 8 bases between them. The CDR3 totals 14 residues. This chain's CDR3 is CASSASRAKNIQYF. CDR3 in DNA: TGTGCCAGCAGTGCCTCGAGGGCCAAAAACATTCAGTACTTC.

This clone was picked up one time. This chain connects TRBV2 to TRBJ1-4; 11 bases line up with TRBD1. The CDR3 is made up of 13 amino acids. Unmatched junction bases numbered 5, after V lost 5 bases and J lost 12 bases. Germline loops: CDR1 SNHLY, CDR2 FYNNEI. The CDR3 coding sequence is TGTGCCAGCAGTCTGGACAGGGGGCAGGAACTGTTTTTT. Protein: CASSLDRGQELFF.

This clone was seen just once. Sequence at one end of the junction differs from germline and may be a read error. This sequence joins TRBV5-5 and TRBJ2-7, with TRBD2 matching 10 bases. Germline values: CDR1 SGHKS, CDR2 YYEKEE (reference sequence). There are 15 residues in the CDR3. CDR3 sequence: CASSLLAGAPYERYF. CDR3 DNA: TGTGCCAGCAGCTTGCTAGCGGGGGCACCCTACGAGCGGTACTTC.

This chain connects TRBV7-2 to TRBJ2-2, with 8 bases fitting TRBD2. From germline, CDR1 is SGHTA and CDR2 FQGNSA. The junction had 6 bases not matched to a gene; V was cut back by 1 base and J by 5 bases. The CDR3 extends over 16 amino acids. This CDR3 is CASSLDGGAYTGELFF. The CDR3 DNA reads as TGTGCCAGCAGCTTAGACGGGGGGGCTTATACCGGGGAGCTGTTTTTT.

This chain links TRBV7-8 with TRBJ2-1; no reliable D call. This CDR3 has 16 residues. V lost 5 bases to trimming and J lost 6 bases, with 20 bases between them. Germline-derived CDR1 and CDR2 are SGHVS and FQNEAQ. The CDR3 DNA follows: TGTGCCAGCAGCCCCATGATCAGCGAGGTAAGCAATGAGCAGTTCTTC. This translates into CASSPMISEVSNEQFF.

V usage is TRBV7-6 and J usage is TRBJ2-5; 9 bases are a match to TRBD2. Germline V gene lookup returns CDR1 SGHVS and CDR2 FNYEAQ. This CDR3 is 16 amino acids long. With 5 bases clipped from V and 5 bases from J, the junction kept 12 bases outside the gene matches. The CDR3 sequence: CASSPTGTSPRETQYF. In DNA, the CDR3 is TGTGCCAGCAGCCCGACCGGGACTAGCCCAAGGGAGACCCAGTACTTC. The variable domain in full, with the rest retrieved from reference TRBV7-6 and TRBJ2-5, is GAGVSQSPRYKVTKRGQDVALRCDPISGHVSLYWYRQALGQGPEFLTYFNYEAQQDKSGLPNDRFSAERPEGSISTLTIQRTEQRDSAMYRCASSPTGTSPRETQYFGPGTRLLVL.

The V and J genes are TRBV4-3 and TRBJ1-2; D is possibly TRBD1 (6 bases). This CDR3 comprises 15 residues. V was pared by 0 bases and J by 4 bases, with 12 bases between. CDR1 is LGHNA and CDR2 is YSLEER in the germline V gene. Here the CDR3 reads CASSQDPTGPYGYTF. The CDR3 DNA reads as TGCGCCAGCAGCCAAGATCCCACAGGGCCCTATGGCTACACCTTC.

The chain is built from TRBV7-9 and TRBJ2-5; D gene ambiguous. The CDR3 totals 11 residues. The germline CDR1 and CDR2 sequences are SEHNR and FQNEAQ (reference sequence). V was pared by 5 bases and J by 2 bases, with 3 bases between. The CDR3 bases are TGTGCCAGCAGCCAACAAGAGACCCAGTACTTC. This encodes CASSQQETQYF.

This chain joins TRBV6-5 and TRBJ1-2; possible D gene TRBD1, 5 bases. Trimming cost V 6 bases and J 6 bases, with 17 bases left between them. Germline V gene data show CDR1 as MNHEY and CDR2 as SVGAGI. The length of the CDR3 is 14 residues. In DNA, the CDR3 is TGTGCCAGCAGCCGTGACAGAAACCTCGATGGCTACACCTTC. Residues: CASSRDRNLDGYTF.

CDR3: CAISEQQGAREKLFF. The CDR3 DNA is TGTGCCATCAGTGAACAGCAGGGGGCGAGGGAAAAACTGTTTTTT. This chain uses TRBV10-3 with TRBJ1-4; 8 positions match TRBD1. CDR3 length: 15 amino acids. Trimming at V came to 3 bases and at J to 8 bases, leaving 8 bases not matched to a gene. Germline lookup yields CDR1 ENHRY and CDR2 SYGVKD.

The rearrangement links TRBV7-2 to TRBJ1-3, with 7 bases lining up with TRBD1. The CDR3 is 15 residues long. The trim removed 5 bases at V and 0 bases at J, leaving 4 bases unmatched. CDR1 is SGHTA and CDR2 is FQGNSA in the germline V gene. DNA for the CDR3: TGTGCCAGCAGCCTGGACAGGAACTCTGGAAACACCATATATTTT. It yields the protein CASSLDRNSGNTIYF.

The chain carries TRBV7-9 and TRBJ1-2; 8 bases fit TRBD1. Trimming removed 5 bases from V and 0 bases from J; junction bases left unmatched: 5. The CDR3 sequence is 15 residues long. Germline-derived CDR1 and CDR2 are SEHNR and FQNEAQ (reference sequence). CDR3 DNA: TGTGCCAGCAGCCTCAAACAGGGGGCTAACTATGGCTACACCTTC. It yields the protein CASSLKQGANYGYTF.